These 20 T cell receptor beta chains came from one sample sequenced in a study of beta chain features in type 1 diabetes. What was sequenced were expressed TCRB transcripts, since all of the isolated RNA had been reverse transcribed. TCRdb's table, derived via immunoSEQ multiplex PCR, lists solely in-frame clones and lacks some. This sample yields fewer than 650,000 clones, of which 15% are seen a single time; about 0.087% belongs to the top ten. The sequenced sample was naive CD4+ T cells from blood. The receptor source for this set is a man aged 18 to 29 in good health.

The V call is TRBV11-1, the J call TRBJ1-1; D not resolved. V was cut by 1 base and J by 0 bases, with 6 bases left in between. The CDR3 has 14 residues. CDR1 SGHAT and CDR2 FQDESV come from the germline V gene (reference sequence). The DNA of the CDR3 is TGTGCCAGCAGCTTAGAATCAGTGAACACTGAAGCTTTCTTT. It encodes CASSLESVNTEAFF.

The rearrangement links TRBV29-1 to TRBJ2-1, with 9 nucleotides matching TRBD1. Germline CDR1 reads SQVTM; CDR2 reads ANQGSEA. CDR3 length: 14 amino acids. The V segment lost 4 bases and the J segment 6 bases; nucleotides outside the gene matches: 7. The CDR3: CSVVTGGVPNEQFF. The CDR3 DNA sequence: TGCAGCGTTGTAACAGGGGGCGTACCCAATGAGCAGTTCTTC.

The chain employs TRBV14 and TRBJ1-1; D gene ambiguous. In germline, CDR1 is SGHDN, CDR2 FVKESK. The CDR3 extends over 15 amino acids. V was cut by 1 base and J by 4 bases, with 13 bases left in between. The chain's CDR3 is CASSQGLGFGTEAFF. The CDR3 bases are TGTGCCAGCAGCCAAGGGCTTGGGTTTGGCACTGAAGCTTTCTTT.

The table lists this clone with a few counts. This sample includes further DNA sequences coding for the same CDR3. The gene calls are TRBV29-1 and TRBJ1-5; TRBD1 might be the D (6 bases). Per the germline V gene, CDR1 is SQVTM and CDR2 is ANQGSEA. Deletions cut 6 bases from V and 7 bases from J, with 16 bases between. This CDR3 region has 13 residues. The CDR3 loop reads CSVAQGAGQPQHF. CDR3 sequence (DNA): TGCAGCGTAGCACAGGGCGCAGGGCAGCCCCAGCATTTT.

This clone was observed a handful of times. V is TRBV6-1 and J is TRBJ2-7, with 9 bases identical to TRBD2. V dropped 0 bases and J dropped 3; count of bases not matched to a gene: 3. The CDR3 spans 15 residues. Germline V gene sequence: CDR1 MNHNS, CDR2 SASEGT. The DNA of the CDR3 is TGTGCCAGCAGTGAAGCCCCAGCGGGAGGCTACGAGCAGTACTTC. Amino acid sequence: CASSEAPAGGYEQYF.

Note on this clone: Other DNA variants within this sample encode the same CDR3. The chain couples TRBV28 to TRBJ1-1; D gene ambiguous. Trimming removed 2 bases at V and 4 bases at J, with 2 bases between. CDR1 and CDR2 from the germline V gene are MDHEN and SYDVKM. This CDR3 spans 11 amino acids. The chain's CDR3 is CASSLSTEAFF. CDR3 DNA: TGTGCCAGCAGTTTAAGCACTGAAGCTTTCTTT.

This clone has only a few counts. The gene calls are TRBV18 and TRBJ1-1, with a possible D match to TRBD1 (5 bases). Germline values: CDR1 KGHSH, CDR2 LQKENI. Trimming stripped 6 bases from V and 1 base from J, with 12 bases between. The CDR3 spans 14 residues. The CDR3 region is CASSRDGQNTEAFF. In DNA, the CDR3 is TGTGCCAGCTCCCGGGACGGACAGAACACTGAAGCTTTCTTT.

V usage is TRBV5-1 and J usage is TRBJ1-2; D gene ambiguous. CDR3 size: 15 residues. V gave up 0 bases and J gave up 0 bases, with 9 bases separating them. Germline CDR1 reads SGHRS; CDR2 reads YFSETQ. The CDR3 loop is CASSLALIPNYGYTF. In DNA form, the CDR3 reads TGCGCCAGCAGCTTGGCGCTGATCCCTAACTATGGCTACACCTTC.

This chain uses TRBV4-2 with TRBJ2-2; D is uncertain. This CDR3 has 17 amino acids. Germline CDR1 is LGHNA and CDR2 is YNFKEQ. The ends were cut back, 1 base at V and 2 bases at J, with 14 bases in the middle. The DNA for the CDR3 is TGTGCCAGCAGCCAAGCTGGGGTATTCTACAACACCGGGGAGCTGTTTTTT. Protein: CASSQAGVFYNTGELFF.

The V gene is TRBV7-9, the J gene TRBJ1-1; 8 bases are shared with TRBD1. There are 14 residues in the CDR3. Germline CDR1 and CDR2: SEHNR and FQNEAQ (reference sequence). J was trimmed by 1 base and V by 7 bases; bases with no gene match: 5. CDR3 in amino acids: CASMDRDRNTEAFF. CDR3 coding DNA: TGTGCCAGCATGGACAGGGATCGGAACACTGAAGCTTTCTTT.

The CDR3, as DNA: TGTGCCAGCAGTTATGTACTAGCCCATGAGCAGTTCTTC. Translation: CASSYVLAHEQFF. The chain has TRBV6-5 and TRBJ2-1, with a weak D call TRBD2 (6 bases). The CDR3 length is 13 residues. The germline CDR1 and CDR2 sequences are MNHEY and SVGAGI. V was shortened by 3 bases and J by 8 bases, with 11 bases between the two germline ends.

This clone was detected only a few times. CDR3 nucleotide sequence: TGTGCCAGCAGCTTAGTAGGGCCTAGCGGGGGCCAGGGGACCCAGTACTTC. Protein: CASSLVGPSGGQGTQYF. The chain recombines TRBV7-2 with TRBJ2-5, with 10 bases lining up with TRBD2. CDR1 and CDR2 (germline): SGHTA, FQGNSA. The CDR3 totals 17 residues. The ends lost 1 base at V and 7 bases at J; junction bases unmatched: 12.

This clone was seen a handful of times. The CDR3 nucleotides are TGTGCCAGCAGCCTTGGACTGTCGAGGGAGACCCAGTACTTC. Its protein product is CASSLGLSRETQYF. V and J are TRBV9 and TRBJ2-5, with a tentative D call TRBD2 (5 bases). V gave up 4 bases and J gave up 5 bases, with 15 bases separating them. CDR1 SGDLS and CDR2 YYNGEE come from the germline V gene. This CDR3 has 14 residues.

The chain uses TRBV5-1 and TRBJ2-5; D ambiguous. Trimming removed 1 base from V and 4 bases from J, with 17 bases in between. Germline loops: CDR1 SGHRS, CDR2 YFSETQ. The CDR3 is 16 residues long. This chain's CDR3 is CASSLWPPIIGETQYF. The CDR3 nucleotides are TGCGCCAGCAGCTTGTGGCCCCCGATTATTGGAGAGACCCAGTACTTC.

This sequence joins TRBV7-2 and TRBJ2-7; D unclear. The CDR3 is 14 amino acids. V gave up 5 bases and J gave up 0 bases, with 11 bases separating them. CDR1 SGHTA and CDR2 FQGNSA come from the germline V gene. CDR3 loop: CASSPPGSSYEQYF. DNA for the CDR3: TGTGCCAGCAGCCCCCCGGGCAGCTCCTACGAGCAGTACTTC.

In this sample, this clone turned up a few times. V gene TRBV7-3 combines with J gene TRBJ2-1; D is possibly TRBD1 or TRBD2 (5 bases each). The V gene's germline CDR1 is SGHTA and CDR2 FQGTGA. This CDR3 spans 13 amino acids. Between the trimmed V and J ends, which lost 5 bases and 5 bases, there was a span of 10 bases. The DNA of the CDR3 is TGTGCCAGCAGCAGAGGGGTCGACAATGAGCAGTTCTTC. This gives the protein CASSRGVDNEQFF.

The rearrangement links TRBV29-1 to TRBJ1-1, with 7 bases lining up with TRBD1. The CDR3 has 12 amino acids. V lost 7 bases, J lost 5 bases, and 7 bases stayed unmatched. Germline V lookup: CDR1 SQVTM, CDR2 ANQGSEA. CDR3 DNA sequence: TGCAGCGCCAAGGGGGCCAGGACTGAAGCTTTCTTT. Its protein is CSAKGARTEAFF.

This clone was observed a handful of times. The chain combines TRBV12-2 with TRBJ2-7; the table assigns TRBD2, which was not confirmed against the DNA. TRBV12-2 is an annotated pseudogene. The CDR3 length is 12 residues. Here the CDR3 DNA reads TGTGCAAGTCGCTTCTACCGGGACTCGCAGTACTTC. It is translated as CASRFYRDSQYF.

The sample holds a few counts of this clone. The CDR3 DNA is TGTGCCAGCAGCTTAAAGGGCCGGGAGGCCGATCCCCGAGATACGCAGTATTTT. Translated, it gives CASSLKGREADPRDTQYF. The J gene is TRBJ2-3, the V gene TRBV7-2; 7 positions agree with TRBD2. Germline CDR1 SGHTA, CDR2 FQGNSA. The CDR3 loop spans 18 amino acids. V dropped 2 bases and J dropped 5; count of bases not matched to a gene: 16.

The chain links TRBV29-1 to TRBJ2-3; TRBD1 agrees at 8 bases. From germline, CDR1 is SQVTM and CDR2 ANQGSEA. The CDR3 is 15 amino acids. The J segment lost 3 bases and the V segment lost 1 base, leaving 6 bases of the junction unmatched. The chain's CDR3 is CSVEGGQGRTDTQYF. The CDR3 region has the DNA TGCAGCGTTGAAGGCGGACAGGGTAGGACAGATACGCAGTATTTT.